The 29 T cell receptor beta chains given below trace back to one sample, sequenced in a study of spatial heterogeneity in lung cancer. Notes on the study in general: The number of expanded tumor alpha and beta chains correlated with mutation number.

Time point of the sample: sample taken at primary tumor resection. For these TCRs, the target antigens are not known. TCRdb reprocessed the 5' RACE reads via MiXCR and lists one record per CDR3 protein. The sample lists some 14,000 distinct CDR3 sequences; 5.6% were seen once. The sample was lung tumor tissue, taken at surgery. The origin of the receptors is a female donor with early-stage non-small cell lung cancer.

Regarding this clonotype: This beta chain is off target for a library built for alpha chains, so its abundance means little. The chain carries TRBV7-9 and TRBJ1-1; D uncertain. Trimming took off 0 bases at V and 1 base at J, with 9 bases between the two ends. The V gene's germline CDR1 is SEHNR and CDR2 FQNEAQ (reference sequence). The CDR3 has 15 residues. The CDR3 region is CASSLANGANTEAFF. The CDR3 nucleotides are TGTGCCAGCAGCTTAGCGAATGGAGCGAACACTGAAGCTTTCTTT. Filled out from reference TRBV7-9 and TRBJ1-1, the complete variable domain reads DTGVSQNPRHKITKRGQNVTFRCDPISEHNRLYWYRQTLGQGPEFLTYFQNEAQLEKSRLLSDRFSAERPKGSFSTLEIQRTEQGDSAMYLCASSLANGANTEAFFGQGTRLTVV.

This clonotype has ten or more counts. Being off target in a library aimed at alpha chains, this beta chain has a size of little meaning. The rearrangement links TRBV10-2 to TRBJ1-2, with D maybe TRBD1 (6 bases). V was shortened by 0 bases and J by 5 bases, with 16 bases between the two germline ends. The CDR3 loop spans 16 amino acids. From germline, CDR1 is WSHSY and CDR2 SAAADI. The CDR3 nucleotides are TGCGCCAGCAGTGAGTCGGTAGTGGGGGCCGGTTATGGCTACACCTTC. It is translated as CASSESVVGAGYGYTF.

Ten or more counts support this clonotype. Since the library was made to target alpha chains, this beta chain is a stray read and its abundance is not meaningful. The chain employs TRBV7-9 and TRBJ1-4; D is ambiguous. Germline V gene lookup returns CDR1 SEHNR and CDR2 FQNEAQ (reference sequence). The CDR3 is made up of 12 amino acids. V gave up 8 bases and J gave up 10 bases, with 14 bases separating them. CDR3 loop: CASGGIQAKLFF. In DNA, the CDR3 is TGTGCCAGCGGAGGAATCCAGGCAAAACTGTTTTTT.

Within the sample, this clonotype is medium-sized. This beta chain appears as a stray read in a library generated for alpha chains; its size is not informative. This chain connects TRBV10-3 to TRBJ2-1; 7 bases are a match to TRBD1. This CDR3 spans 14 amino acids. V shed 6 bases and J 2 bases; nucleotides not matched to a gene: 4. CDR1 ENHRY and CDR2 SYGVKD come from the germline V gene. Here the CDR3 DNA reads TGTGCCATCAGCCCGACAGGGCCCTACAATGAGCAGTTCTTC. Translation: CAISPTGPYNEQFF.

The sample holds many counts of this clonotype. This beta chain was picked up by a library intended for alpha chains and is off target, so its count carries little meaning. The CDR3: CASSLRVPPLHF. As DNA, the CDR3 is TGTGCCAGCAGTCTCAGAGTACCACCCCTCCACTTT. This rearrangement joins TRBV12-3 or TRBV12-4 to TRBJ1-6, with D uncertain. The V end lost 5 bases, the J end lost 11 bases, and 10 bases lay between the germline ends. CDR3 size: 12 residues.

This clonotype was counted many times. Since the library was made to target alpha chains, this beta chain is a stray read and its abundance is not meaningful. J is TRBJ1-2 and V is TRBV5-1; 8 positions agree with TRBD1. The CDR3 has 15 residues. Unmatched junction bases numbered 6, after V lost 3 bases and J lost 2 bases. Looked up from germline, CDR1 is SGHRS and CDR2 is YFSETQ. The CDR3 loop reads CASSSRQGTNYGYTF. The CDR3 nucleotides are TGCGCCAGCAGCTCCCGACAGGGGACGAACTATGGCTACACCTTC.

This clonotype is classed as medium-sized (0.01 to 0.1%). For a library built for alpha chains, this beta chain is a stray read; little rests on its size. The gene calls are TRBV28 and TRBJ1-3, with D tentatively TRBD1 (5 bases). V lost 3 bases, J lost 0 bases, and 12 bases lay in between. Germline CDR1 is MDHEN and CDR2 is SYDVKM. CDR3 length equals 16 residues. Here the CDR3 reads CASSFSLGGSGNTIYF. The CDR3 DNA is TGTGCCAGCAGTTTTTCCCTCGGGGGCTCTGGAAACACCATATATTTT.

This clonotype showed up many times. This beta chain represents an off-target read in a library built for alpha chains; its size is of limited meaning. The chain employs TRBV2 and TRBJ2-3; D is unclear. Germline V CDR1 and CDR2: SNHLY, FYNNEI. Trimming shortened V by 4 bases and J by 2 bases, and 13 bases separated the two germline ends. The CDR3 is 15 amino acids. CDR3 DNA: TGTGCCAGCAGTGGAAGTGGGGTGGACACAGATACGCAGTATTTT. Translated: CASSGSGVDTDTQYF.

This clonotype was picked up many times. This beta chain is a stray sequence in a library constructed for alpha chains; its clone size is not meaningful. CDR3 sequence: CASRDRNTEAFF. CDR3 in DNA: TGTGCCAGCAGGGACAGGAACACTGAAGCTTTCTTT. This sequence joins TRBV7-9 and TRBJ1-1, with a weak D call TRBD1 (6 bases). Germline CDR1 is SEHNR and CDR2 is FQNEAQ (reference sequence). This CDR3 comprises 12 residues. Trimming removed 6 bases at V and 1 base at J, with 6 bases between.

This clonotype is labeled as medium-sized. This beta chain is a stray read from a library made for alpha chains; its abundance is not meaningful. The V gene is TRBV4-3, the J gene TRBJ1-3, with a possible D match to TRBD1 (6 bases). Trimming removed 0 bases at V and 0 bases at J, with 9 bases between. From germline, CDR1 is LGHNA and CDR2 YSLEER. The CDR3 covers 16 residues. The CDR3 reads CASSQDFRGSGNTIYF. The CDR3 DNA reads as TGCGCCAGCAGCCAAGACTTCAGGGGCTCTGGAAACACCATATATTTT.

This clonotype was recorded many times. Because the library targeted alpha chains, this beta chain is an off-target read whose size means little. The chain has TRBV5-1 and TRBJ2-2, with TRBD1 matching 7 bases. The CDR3 totals 14 residues. The V gene's germline CDR1 is SGHRS and CDR2 YFSETQ. V trimming: 2 bases; J trimming: 6 bases; junction bases outside the gene matches: 4. CDR3 sequence reads: CASSFWTGPGELFF. The CDR3 DNA reads as TGCGCCAGCAGCTTCTGGACAGGCCCCGGGGAGCTGTTTTTT.

This clonotype occurred many times. This beta chain appears as a stray read in a library generated for alpha chains; its size is not informative. The chain recombines TRBV10-3 with TRBJ1-3; unclear D gene. Germline CDR1 and CDR2: ENHRY and SYGVKD. This CDR3 has 13 amino acids. V lost 6 bases to trimming and J lost 1 base, with 7 bases between them. This CDR3 is CAISPSSGNTIYF. The CDR3, as DNA: TGTGCCATCAGCCCCTCTTCTGGAAACACCATATATTTT.

Regarding this clonotype: This beta chain slipped into a library made for alpha chains as a stray read, so its size is not meaningful. This sequence joins TRBV11-2 and TRBJ1-2; D unclear. Per the germline V gene, CDR1 is SGHAT and CDR2 is FQNNGV. The CDR3 extends over 14 amino acids. With 0 bases removed from V and 5 bases from J, the gap between germline ends came to 10 bases. The chain's CDR3 is CASSLDGRGYGYTF. The CDR3 bases are TGTGCCAGCAGCTTAGACGGTCGGGGATATGGCTACACCTTC.

This clonotype was counted many times. The library was designed around alpha chains, so this beta chain is a stray read whose abundance carries little weight. The chain uses TRBV18 and TRBJ2-7, with a possible D match to TRBD1 (6 bases). V was trimmed by 2 bases and J by 3 bases, leaving 14 bases between them. The CDR3 is made up of 15 amino acids. The germline V gene has CDR1 KGHSH and CDR2 LQKENI. CDR3 DNA sequence: TGTGCCAGCTCACCAGGAAGAGGGGGAATCTACGAGCAGTACTTC. This codes for CASSPGRGGIYEQYF.

The table lists this clonotype with a few counts. A library prepared for alpha chains yielded this beta chain as an off-target read; its size is of little meaning. This sequence joins TRBV28 and TRBJ1-6; 8 bases line up with TRBD1. Germline-derived CDR1 and CDR2 are MDHEN and SYDVKM. The CDR3 spans 14 residues. The junction had 4 bases not matched to a gene; V was cut back by 6 bases and J by 6 bases. CDR3 bases: TGTGCCAGCAGGTCCACAGGGGGTAATTCACCCCTCCACTTT. It codes for CASRSTGGNSPLHF. Together with reference TRBV28 and TRBJ1-6, the CDR3 gives the full variable domain: DVKVTQSSRYLVKRTGEKVFLECVQDMDHENMFWYRQDPGLGLRLIYFSYDVKMKEKGDIPEGYSVSREKKERFSLILESASTNQTSMYLCASRSTGGNSPLHFGNGTRLTVT.

This clonotype was counted at least ten times. A library made for alpha chains picked up this beta chain off target, so its size means little. The CDR3 here is CASSRVGSYEQYF. The DNA of the CDR3 is TGTGCCAGCTCCAGGGTGGGGTCCTACGAGCAGTACTTC. The chain carries TRBV6-5 and TRBJ2-7; TRBD1 might be the D (5 bases). Trimming cost V 8 bases and J 1 base, with 12 bases left between them. The CDR3 is 13 amino acids. Germline V gene data show CDR1 as MNHEY and CDR2 as SVGAGI.

This clonotype was counted many times. Since it is a stray read in a library aimed at alpha chains, this beta chain has a size that is not meaningful. CDR3 loop: CASSSFFVSGGPTDTQYF. CDR3 coding DNA: TGTGCCAGCAGTTCCTTTTTTGTTAGCGGGGGGCCCACAGATACGCAGTATTTT. This sequence joins TRBV28 and TRBJ2-3, with 10 nucleotides matching TRBD2. CDR1 MDHEN and CDR2 SYDVKM come from the germline V gene. The length of the CDR3 is 18 residues. J was trimmed by 2 bases and V by 4 bases; bases with no gene match: 12.

This clonotype showed up many times. This beta chain turned up in a library designed for alpha chains; as an off-target read, its abundance says little. V is TRBV3-1 and J is TRBJ2-1; a possible D gene is TRBD1 (6 bases). The CDR3 runs to 12 residues. The V end lost 4 bases, the J end lost 10 bases, and 11 bases lay between the germline ends. Germline V gene sequence: CDR1 LGHDT, CDR2 YNNKEL (reference sequence). CDR3 loop: CASSLRDTEQFF. CDR3 nucleotides: TGTGCCAGCAGCCTCCGGGACACCGAGCAGTTCTTC.

The sample holds many counts of this clonotype. This beta chain turned up in a library designed for alpha chains; as an off-target read, its abundance says little. The genes are TRBV7-3 and TRBJ2-3; the D is unclear. Looked up from germline, CDR1 is SGHTA and CDR2 is FQGTGA. V shed 3 bases and J shed 5 bases, with 3 bases lying between them. CDR3 size: 11 residues. CDR3 protein: CASSFGDTQYF. For the CDR3, the DNA is TGTGCCAGCAGCTTCGGAGATACGCAGTATTTT. The entire variable domain, with the rest obtained from reference TRBV7-3 and TRBJ2-3, is as follows: GAGVSQTPSNKVTEKGKYVELRCDPISGHTALYWYRQSLGQGPEFLIYFQGTGAADDSGLPNDRFFAVRPEGSVSTLKIQRTERGDSAVYLCASSFGDTQYFGPGTRLTVL.

This clonotype was observed many times. A library made for alpha chains picked up this beta chain off target, so its size means little. The genes are TRBV12-3 or TRBV12-4 and TRBJ2-1; D is unresolved. V gave up 1 base and J gave up 5 bases, with 6 bases separating them. The CDR3 contains 13 residues. CDR3 bases: TGTGCCAGCAGTTTAGTGGGCGACAATGAGCAGTTCTTC. The encoded protein is CASSLVGDNEQFF.

At least ten counts were recorded for this clonotype. This beta chain is off target for a library built for alpha chains, so its abundance means little. The rearrangement joins TRBV7-9 to TRBJ2-1; TRBD1 agrees at 7 bases. The CDR3 has 15 amino acids. V trimming: 8 bases; J trimming: 1 base; junction bases outside the gene matches: 8. CDR1 SEHNR and CDR2 FQNEAQ come from the germline V gene (reference sequence). Here the CDR3 DNA reads TGTGCCAGCGGACTTAGCAGGGGGTCCTACAATGAGCAGTTCTTC. It specifies CASGLSRGSYNEQFF.

This clonotype occurred many times. Because the library targeted alpha chains, this beta chain is an off-target read whose size means little. The V and J genes are TRBV9 and TRBJ2-1; maybe TRBD1 (5 bases). The CDR3 runs 15 residues. The germline V gene encodes CDR1 SGDLS and CDR2 YYNGEE. Trimming removed 0 bases at V and 2 bases at J, with 9 bases between. CDR3 DNA sequence: TGTGCCAGCAGCGTAGCGCGGACACCCTACAATGAGCAGTTCTTC. Protein sequence: CASSVARTPYNEQFF.

By frequency in the sample, this clonotype is medium-sized. This beta chain is an off-target read within a library intended for alpha chains, so its frequency means little. The chain recombines TRBV7-9 with TRBJ1-1; tentatively, D is TRBD1 (6 bases). The germline gives CDR1 SEHNR, CDR2 FQNEAQ (reference sequence). This CDR3 is built from 11 residues. Trimming cost V 1 base and J 10 bases, with 7 bases left between them. CDR3 nucleotides: TGTGCCAGCAGCTTAGAGGGGGGAGCTTTCTTT. It yields the protein CASSLEGGAFF.

This clonotype was found many times. The size of this beta chain means little, since it is a stray read in a library made for alpha chains. V is TRBV29-1 and J is TRBJ2-7; D gene uncertain. The V gene lost 3 bases and the J gene lost 2 bases, with 8 bases spanning the gap. Germline CDR1 reads SQVTM; CDR2 reads ANQGSEA. CDR3 length: 12 residues. CDR3 in amino acids: CSVEVGAYEQYF. CDR3 DNA: TGCAGCGTTGAGGTCGGAGCCTACGAGCAGTACTTC.

This clonotype was counted ten times or more. Within a library made for alpha chains, this beta chain is off target, and its count is uninformative. J is TRBJ1-4 and V is TRBV6-1; 9 bases match TRBD1. The CDR3 sequence is 15 residues long. J lost 7 bases, V lost 5 bases, and 8 bases had no gene match. Germline-derived CDR1 and CDR2 are MNHNS and SASEGT. In nucleotides, the CDR3 is TGTGCCAGCAGTCGGGACAGGGTACCTTCTGAAAAACTGTTTTTT. It encodes CASSRDRVPSEKLFF.

This clonotype is termed large (0.1 to 1%). This beta chain appears as a stray read in a library generated for alpha chains; its size is not informative. V and J are TRBV28 and TRBJ1-2; TRBD1 is a possible D gene (6 bases). The germline V gene encodes CDR1 MDHEN and CDR2 SYDVKM. The CDR3 has 18 amino acids. V dropped 1 base and J dropped 0 bases, with 18 bases sitting between them. CDR3 nucleotides: TGTGCCAGCAGTTTATTACGTGACAGGTCGTCAGCTAACTATGGCTACACCTTC. It is translated as CASSLLRDRSSANYGYTF.

This clonotype is labeled as large (0.1 to 1%). A library prepared for alpha chains yielded this beta chain as an off-target read; its size is of little meaning. This sequence joins TRBV5-1 and TRBJ2-3; no clear D gene. This CDR3 has 14 residues. Trimming took 4 bases from V and 4 from J, leaving 13 bases between them. CDR1 is SGHRS, CDR2 YFSETQ, per germline. This chain's CDR3 is CASSREQVADTQYF. The CDR3 DNA follows: TGCGCCAGCAGCCGAGAACAAGTAGCAGATACGCAGTATTTT.

This clonotype has at least ten counts. This beta chain is a stray read from a library made for alpha chains; its abundance is not meaningful. The rearrangement links TRBV2 to TRBJ1-4; D is undetermined. Trimming removed 1 base at V and 4 bases at J, with 10 bases between. CDR1 and CDR2 from the germline V gene are SNHLY and FYNNEI. CDR3 length: 15 residues. The CDR3 protein is CASSEGAVLNEKLFF. Here the CDR3 DNA reads TGTGCCAGCAGTGAAGGGGCGGTCCTTAATGAAAAACTGTTTTTT.

At least ten counts were recorded for this clonotype. This beta chain is off target for a library built for alpha chains, so its abundance means little. The chain combines TRBV11-2 with TRBJ2-1; no firm D call. CDR1 SGHAT and CDR2 FQNNGV come from the germline V gene. This CDR3 has 14 amino acids. Trimming removed 0 bases from V and 9 bases from J, with 12 bases in between. As DNA, the CDR3 is TGTGCCAGCAGCTTAGATCCCTTTGGGCGTGAGCAGTTCTTC. Protein product: CASSLDPFGREQFF. The full variable domain, rest sourced from reference TRBV11-2 and TRBJ2-1, is EAGVAQSPRYKIIEKRQSVAFWCNPISGHATLYWYQQILGQGPKLLIQFQNNGVVDDSQLPKDRFSAERLKGVDSTLKIQPAKLEDSAVYLCASSLDPFGREQFFGPGTRLTVL.